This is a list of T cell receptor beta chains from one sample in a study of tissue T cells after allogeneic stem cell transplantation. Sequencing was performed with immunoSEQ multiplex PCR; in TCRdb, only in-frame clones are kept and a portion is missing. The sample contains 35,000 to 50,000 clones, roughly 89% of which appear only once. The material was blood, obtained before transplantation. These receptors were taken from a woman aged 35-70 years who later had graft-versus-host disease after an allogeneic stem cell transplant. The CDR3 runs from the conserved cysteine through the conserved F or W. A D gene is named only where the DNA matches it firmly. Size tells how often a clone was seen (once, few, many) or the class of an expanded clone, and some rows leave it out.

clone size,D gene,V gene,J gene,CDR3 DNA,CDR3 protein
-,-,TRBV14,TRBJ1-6,TGTGCCAGCAGCCAAGAACGGATAAATAATTCACCCCTCCACTTT,CASSQERINNSPLHF
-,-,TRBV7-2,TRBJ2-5,TGTGCCAGCAGCTTAGGGCTGTGGGCCCAAGAGACCCAGTACTTC,CASSLGLWAQETQYF
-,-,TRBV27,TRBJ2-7,TGTGCCAGCAGTTTAGCCACTACCTACGAGCAGTACTTC,CASSLATTYEQYF
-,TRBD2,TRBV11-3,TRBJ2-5,TGTGCCAGCAGCCCGGGACTAGCGGGAGGAGAGACCCAGTACTTC,CASSPGLAGGETQYF
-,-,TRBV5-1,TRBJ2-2,TGCGCCAGCAGCCGAACCGGGACGGTGAACACCGGGGAGCTGTTTTTT,CASSRTGTVNTGELFF
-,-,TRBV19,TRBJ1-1,TGTGCCAGTACCTTTAGGGGGGGGTCTAGGAACACTGAAGCTTTCTTT,CASTFRGGSRNTEAFF
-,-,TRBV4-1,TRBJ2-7,TGCGCCAGCAGCCAAGAGGAGGGTTACTCCTACGAGCAGTACTTC,CASSQEEGYSYEQYF
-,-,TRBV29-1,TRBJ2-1,TGCAGCGTTGAGCTAGACTCCTACAATGAGCAGTTCTTC,CSVELDSYNEQFF
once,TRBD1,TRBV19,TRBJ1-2,TGTGCCAGTAGTATAGACTGGACAGGGACTGACTATGGCTACACCTTC,CASSIDWTGTDYGYTF
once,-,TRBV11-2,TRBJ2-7,TGTGCCAGCGTGGAGGGAGTACGACGATCCTCCTACGAGCAGTACTTC,CASVEGVRRSSYEQYF
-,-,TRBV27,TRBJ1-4,TGTGCCAGCAGTTATGTTCAGGGGTTTGAAAAACTGTTTTTT,CASSYVQGFEKLFF
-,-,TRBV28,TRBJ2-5,TGTGCCAGCGCTCCTGGACGTCTCCAAGAGACCCAGTACTTC,CASAPGRLQETQYF
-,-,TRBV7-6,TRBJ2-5,TGTGCCAGCAGCTCCGAGGCAGCGGAGGGGGAGACCCAGTACTTC,CASSSEAAEGETQYF
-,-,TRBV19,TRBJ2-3,TGTGCCAGTAGCCTACGTCCAGATACGCAGTATTTT,CASSLRPDTQYF
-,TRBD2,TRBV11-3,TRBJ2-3,TGTGCCAGCCCACAAGCGGGACCTAGCACAGATACGCAGTATTTT,CASPQAGPSTDTQYF
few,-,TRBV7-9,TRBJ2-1,TGTGCCAGCAGCCTAATAGGCCATGAGCAGTTCTTC,CASSLIGHEQFF
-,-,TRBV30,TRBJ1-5,TGTGCCTGGACCCCCCGCGCCAGCAATCAGCCCCAGCATTTT,CAWTPRASNQPQHF
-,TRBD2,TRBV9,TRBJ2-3,TGTGCCAGCAGCGTAGCTCCTACTAGCGGGAGCACAGATACGCAGTATTTT,CASSVAPTSGSTDTQYF
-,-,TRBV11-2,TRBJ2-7,TGTGCCAGCAGCTTATCGGGGTTGAGCTCCTACGAGCAGTACTTC,CASSLSGLSSYEQYF
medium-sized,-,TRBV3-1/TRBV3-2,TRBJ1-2,TGTGCCAGCAGCATTACAGGAGCTAACTATGGCTACACCTTC,CASSITGANYGYTF
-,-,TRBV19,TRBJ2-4,TGTGCCAGTAGTATAGCGGGCGGCCCCAAGGGGAACATTCAGTACTTC,CASSIAGGPKGNIQYF
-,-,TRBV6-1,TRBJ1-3,TGTGCCAGCAGTGAAGTTGAGAGAGCAAACATATATTTT,CASSEVERANIYF
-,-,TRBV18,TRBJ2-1,TGTGCCAGCCTCGGACAGACCGACTACAATGAGCAGTTCTTC,CASLGQTDYNEQFF
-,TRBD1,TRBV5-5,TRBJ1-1,TGTGCCAGCAGCCGGGACAGGGGGCCACGGAACACTGAAGCTTTCTTT,CASSRDRGPRNTEAFF
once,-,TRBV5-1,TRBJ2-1,TGCGCCAGCAGCGTCCAAGGGAGACGCTCCTACAATGAGCAGTTCTTC,CASSVQGRRSYNEQFF
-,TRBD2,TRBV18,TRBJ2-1,TGTGCCAGCTCCATGACTAGCGGGAAGGATGAGCAGTTCTTC,CASSMTSGKDEQFF
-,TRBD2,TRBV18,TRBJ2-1,TGTGCCAGCTCACCACCCTCTAGCGGGAGCTCCTACAATGAGCAGTTCTTC,CASSPPSSGSSYNEQFF
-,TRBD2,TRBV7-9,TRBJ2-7,TGTGCCAGCAGCCCCCTGCTAGCGGGAGCCGCCTACGAGCAGTACTTC,CASSPLLAGAAYEQYF
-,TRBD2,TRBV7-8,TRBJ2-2,TGTGCCAGCAGCTTGTCCCTAGCGGGCGCTATCCTTAACACCGGGGAGCTGTTTTTT,CASSLSLAGAILNTGELFF
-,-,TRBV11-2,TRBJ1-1,TGTGCCAGCAGCCCCCAGGCGGAAGCTTTCTTT,CASSPQAEAFF
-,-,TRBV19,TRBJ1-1,TGTGCCAGTTCCGTGAAGGGAGGAACTGAAGCTTTCTTT,CASSVKGGTEAFF
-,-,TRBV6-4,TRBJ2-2,TGTGCCAGCAGATCCGGGACTGCTAACACCGGGGAGCTGTTTTTT,CASRSGTANTGELFF
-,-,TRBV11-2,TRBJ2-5,TGTGCCAGCAGCAAAACTATACCTGCAGAGACCCAGTACTTC,CASSKTIPAETQYF
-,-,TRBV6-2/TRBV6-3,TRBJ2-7,TGTGCCAGCAGTTACGACAGGACTGGCTCCTTCGAGCAGTACTTC,CASSYDRTGSFEQYF
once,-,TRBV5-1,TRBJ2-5,TGCGCCAGCAGCTTGCCACGGGGCGCGAATCAAGAGACCCAGTACTTC,CASSLPRGANQETQYF
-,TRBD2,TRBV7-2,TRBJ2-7,TGTGCCAGCAGCCAGATAGCGGGAGGGTTGAGCGGAGAGCAGTACTTC,CASSQIAGGLSGEQYF
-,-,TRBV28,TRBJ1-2,TGTGCCAGCAAACCACCCGGGGGGCGGGGCTACACCTTC,CASKPPGGRGYTF
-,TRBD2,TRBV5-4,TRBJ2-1,TGTGCCAGCAGCCAACTAGCGGGAGCCTCCTACAATGAGCAGTTCTTC,CASSQLAGASYNEQFF
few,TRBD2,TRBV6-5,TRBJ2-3,TGTGCCAGCAGTTCCCGACTAGCGGGAGACCGCGATACGCAGTATTTT,CASSSRLAGDRDTQYF
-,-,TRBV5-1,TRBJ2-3,TGCGCCAGCAGCTTGCCCCTAGCTAGGTCAGATACGCAGTATTTT,CASSLPLARSDTQYF
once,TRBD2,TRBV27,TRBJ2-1,TGTGCCAGCAGGGGACTAGCGGGAGTCCGGGGGGAGAATGAGCAGTTCTTC,CASRGLAGVRGENEQFF
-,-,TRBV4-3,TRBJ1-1,TGCGCCAGCAGCCAAGCCCTTGGGAACACTGAAGCTTTCTTT,CASSQALGNTEAFF
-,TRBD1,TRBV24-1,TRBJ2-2,TGTGCCACCAGTGACCCCACCAGGGGGCCCACCGGGGAGCTGTTTTTT,CATSDPTRGPTGELFF
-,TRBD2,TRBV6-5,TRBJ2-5,TGTGCCAGCAGATCTAGCGGGAAGGAGACCCAGTACTTC,CASRSSGKETQYF
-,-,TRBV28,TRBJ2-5,TGTGCCAGCAGCTTCTTAGGGCAAGAGACCCAGTACTTC,CASSFLGQETQYF
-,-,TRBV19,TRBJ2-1,TGTGCCAGTCGTCCGAGCTCCTACAATGAGCAGTTCTTC,CASRPSSYNEQFF
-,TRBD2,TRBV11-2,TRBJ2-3,TGTGCCAGCAGCCACGGGACTAGCGAGACGCAGTATTTT,CASSHGTSETQYF
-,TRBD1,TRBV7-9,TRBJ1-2,TGTGCCAGCAGCTACGACAGGGGGATTACTAACTATGGCTACACCTTC,CASSYDRGITNYGYTF
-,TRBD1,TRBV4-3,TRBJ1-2,TGCGCCAGCAGCCAAGCACTTGCTCTCGGGGGACAGGGGGTTGTCGATGGCTACACCTTC,CASSQALALGGQGVVDGYTF
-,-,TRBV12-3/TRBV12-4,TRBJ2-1,TGTGCCAGCAGCCCTATTTCAGGGTCTTTGCGGGTCTTC,CASSPISGSLRVF
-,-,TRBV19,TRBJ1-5,TGTGCCACCACCGGGACATCGACTCAGCCCCAGCATTTT,CATTGTSTQPQHF
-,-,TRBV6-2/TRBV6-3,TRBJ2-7,TGTGCCAGCAGTTACTGGGGACAAGTGATCTCCTACGAGCAGTACTTC,CASSYWGQVISYEQYF